This TCR beta chain was identified in a study of molecular identifiers for immune sequencing clone quantification (dated by TCRdb to 2017 to 2018). Regarding the research as a whole: In a replicate experiment, RNA from approximately 22,000 or 94,000 naive CD8 T cells was split into five aliquots, four of which were sequenced. This methods study benchmarked molecular-identifier clustering-based TCR repertoire sequencing (MIDCIRS) and TCR RNA copy counting, using CD8 T cells to do so.

Study-level results and caveats: Spiked-in Jurkat TCR RNA equivalent to a single cell was reported to be detectable even among approximately 1 million naive CD8 T cells. The naive libraries included spiked-in Jurkat TCR RNA (10 copies' worth), and this Jurkat TCR RNA is not part of the donor repertoire. When barcode sub-clustering was omitted, TCR diversity was inflated by chimeric consensus sequences, with chimeras reaching as high as 47%. In CMV-specific effector cells, over 98% of molecules were held by clones above 20 RNA copies, whereas under 1% of molecules were held by such clones in naive cells. Highly expanded clone sizes could be underestimated because identical TCR molecules may share a barcode. Modeling gave 3 to 3.5 recovered TCR RNA copies per cell versus around 9.9 by digital PCR, implying about 30% capture efficiency.

Libraries of naive CD8 T cells were generated from about 21,000 to 970,000 sorted cells, with 10%, 30% or 50% of the purified RNA used. Naive CD8 T cells, defined as CD8+CD4-CCR7+CD45RA+, were FACS-sorted into RLT Plus buffer on a BD FACSAria II. To test detection sensitivity, Jurkat RNA equivalent to more than 8 TCR copies was spiked into samples of roughly 18,000-1,100,000 naive CD8 T cells. CD8 T cells were enriched using RosetteSep CD8+ T Cell Enrichment Cocktail and Ficoll-Paque, and the enriched cells then underwent ACK red cell lysis. This clonotype was counted a few times. Its specific antigen is unknown. Base qualities are not recorded, but no much larger clone differs from it by a single base. Library method: PCR. Sequencing relied on a NextSeq 500. Preparation of bulk TCR libraries followed a previously described approach, with the TCR primers listed in Table S5. Purification of total RNA was performed with the Qiagen AllPrep DNA/RNA kit. Before analysis, reads from multiple sequencing runs of the same library were pooled. From the authors' description of their analysis: Reads were retained only if an exact TCR constant sequence was present, and the retained reads were trimmed to 150 nt and grouped according to their 12-nt molecular barcodes. Reads within each barcode group were sub-clustered using a 15% Levenshtein threshold, and quality-weighted consensus sequences were constructed for each RNA molecule. Non-functional sequences were discarded, and so were lower-count sequences lying one edit away from another sequence. Based on a fit of two negative binomial distributions, barcode sub-clusters having less than 20% of the maximum read count were discarded. Through fastp at Q25 and MiXCR, TCRdb rebuilt clones from the public reads, retaining in-frame beta chains. Merged by CDR3 protein, the rows form single entries marked with the most common genes and DNA. The V and J calls reflect TCRdb's pipeline rather than the authors' work. Counted in this sample were about 500,000 distinct CDR3 sequences; about 25% of them appeared once. Clones ranked in the top ten supply around 0.78% of the sample.

This TCR came from a human donor in good health. Some libraries in this study had Jurkat cell RNA spiked in. The sequenced sample consisted of naive CD8+ T cells from blood, with Jurkat cell RNA spiked in. Reading the label with the study, this specimen's cell subset or site is: FACS-sorted CD8+CD4-CCR7+CD45RA+ naive T cells.

In nucleotides, the sequence is TGCAGCGTTGAAGATCTCAGGGAGGCCCTTTCTAGCAATCAGCCCCAGCATTTT. Translation gives CSVEDLREALSSNQPQHF. The chain is assembled from TRBV29-1 and TRBJ1-5; a tentative D call is TRBD1 (5 bases match). V is pared back by 0 bases and J by 0 bases, with 18 bases lying between the germline termini. The germline V gene yields SQVTM for CDR1 and ANQGSEA for CDR2. The CDR3 goes from the cysteine to the phenylalanine over 18 residues. The DNA shown is the 54-base CDR3, in frame from base 1.